These 5 T cell receptor beta chains share one sample of origin, sequenced in a study of lymphopenia after photon versus proton radiotherapy. Assay used: immunoSEQ multiplex PCR; TCRdb lists only in-frame clones, some missing. The sample contains under 70,000 clones, 85% to 95% of which appear only once. The sample here was peripheral blood, taken from a patient treated with photon-based radiotherapy. The receptor set was obtained from a woman aged 40 to 55 with cholangiocarcinoma.

The chain recombines TRBV7-2 with TRBJ2-1, with D hard to call. Trimming took 1 base from V and 4 from J, leaving 8 bases between them. CDR1 and CDR2 (germline): SGHTA, FQGNSA. The CDR3 has 14 amino acids. The CDR3 coding sequence is TGTGCCAGCAGCTTAGGATTTGCTTACAATGAGCAGTTCTTC. Translating it yields CASSLGFAYNEQFF.

V usage is TRBV7-9 and J usage is TRBJ1-4; D is unresolved. CDR3 length: 17 residues. V dropped 5 bases and J dropped 0 bases, with 16 bases sitting between them. Germline loops: CDR1 SEHNR, CDR2 FQNEAQ (reference sequence). CDR3 nucleotide sequence: TGTGCCAGCAGCGCTACTACCCCGGCTGCAACTAATGAAAAACTGTTTTTT. It yields the protein CASSATTPAATNEKLFF.

V and J are TRBV5-6 and TRBJ1-1; D remains ambiguous. CDR3 length equals 12 residues. V lost 1 base to trimming and J lost 7 bases, with 8 bases between them. In germline, CDR1 is SGHDT, CDR2 YYEEEE. This CDR3 reads CASSLKWGEAFF. CDR3 bases: TGTGCCAGCAGCTTGAAATGGGGTGAAGCTTTCTTT.

V usage is TRBV30 and J usage is TRBJ1-5, with D possibly matching TRBD1 (5 bases). The CDR3 has 13 residues. Germline loops: CDR1 GTSNPN, CDR2 SVGIG (reference sequence). V shed 0 bases and J shed 4 bases, with 7 bases lying between them. CDR3 amino acids: CAWSVEGNQPQHF. As DNA, the CDR3 is TGTGCCTGGAGTGTTGAGGGGAATCAGCCCCAGCATTTT.

V usage is TRBV21-1 and J usage is TRBJ1-1; the table assigns TRBD1, which was not confirmed against the DNA. TRBV21-1 is shown as a pseudogene. The CDR3 consists of 15 residues. The CDR3 sequence is CASSKLRQGNTEAFF. CDR3 in DNA: TGTGCCAGCAGCAAATTGAGACAGGGTAACACTGAAGCTTTCTTT.